This T cell receptor (beta chain) was sequenced during a study of T-cell reconstitution after alpha-beta-depleted transplantation in children (TCRdb year 2016). In terms of the full investigation: The study quantitatively tracked T-cell immune reconstitution after TCRalphabeta/CD19-depleted allogeneic hematopoietic cell transplantation in children using TCR repertoire profiling.

Preparation of the library involved PCR. The instrument was an Illumina HiSeq 2500. TCR libraries were prepared with molecular barcoding, using unique molecular identifiers to normalize TCRbeta repertoire quantification. Using fastp at Q25 and MiXCR, TCRdb reprocessed the public reads and kept productive beta chains. Entries that share a CDR3 protein sequence are merged under the most common genes and DNA. The sample profile shows roughly 500,000 distinct CDR3 sequences; approximately 29% of them were found once. The ten biggest clones cover around 2.4% of the sample. As for this clonotype: It has no known antigen specificity. No much larger clone is present one base from it, and per-base qualities are unavailable.

V is cut by 5 bases and J by 0 bases, and the space between the germline ends is 16 bases. The CDR3 runs 17 amino acids, cysteine and phenylalanine included. The read is trimmed to its CDR3 DNA, 51 bases read in frame from base 1. The V and J genes are TRBV12-3 or TRBV12-4 and TRBJ2-2; perhaps TRBD1 is the D gene, with 6 bases matching. Sequenced here: PBMCs from the stem cell graft donor, sampled from the stem cell graft. This receptor was taken from a human donor who donated a stem cell graft to a child with aplastic anemia. The DNA is TGTGCCAGCAGTCCGACCTGGGACACCTCGAACACCGGGGAGCTGTTTTTT. Its protein is CASSPTWDTSNTGELFF.